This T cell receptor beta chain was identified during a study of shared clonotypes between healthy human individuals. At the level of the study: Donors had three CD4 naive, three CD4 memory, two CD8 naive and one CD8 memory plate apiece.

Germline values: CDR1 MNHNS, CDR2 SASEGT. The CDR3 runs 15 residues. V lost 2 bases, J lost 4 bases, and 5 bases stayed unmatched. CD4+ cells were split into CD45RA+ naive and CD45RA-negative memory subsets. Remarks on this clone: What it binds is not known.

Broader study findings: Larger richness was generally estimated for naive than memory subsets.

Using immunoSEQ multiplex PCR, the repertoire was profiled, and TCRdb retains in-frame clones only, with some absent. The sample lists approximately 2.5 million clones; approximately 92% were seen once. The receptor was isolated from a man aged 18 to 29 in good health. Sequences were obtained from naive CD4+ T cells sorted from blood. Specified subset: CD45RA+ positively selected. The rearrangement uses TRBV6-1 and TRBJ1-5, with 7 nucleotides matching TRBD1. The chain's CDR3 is CASSEWGQLNQPQHF. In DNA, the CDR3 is TGTGCCAGCAGTGAATGGGGACAGTTAAATCAGCCCCAGCATTTT.